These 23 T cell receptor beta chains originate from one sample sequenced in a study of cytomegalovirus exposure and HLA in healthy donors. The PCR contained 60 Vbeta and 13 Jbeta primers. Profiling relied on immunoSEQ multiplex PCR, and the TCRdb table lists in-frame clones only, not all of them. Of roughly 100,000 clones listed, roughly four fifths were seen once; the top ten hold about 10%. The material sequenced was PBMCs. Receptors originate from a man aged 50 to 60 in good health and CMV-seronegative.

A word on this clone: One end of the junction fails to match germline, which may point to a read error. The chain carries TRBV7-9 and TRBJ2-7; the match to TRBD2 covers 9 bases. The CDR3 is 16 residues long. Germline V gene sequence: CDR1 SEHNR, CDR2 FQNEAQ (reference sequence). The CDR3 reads CSSNKDGGGATYEQYF. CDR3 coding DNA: TGTTCCAGCAATAAGGACGGCGGGGGGGCTACCTACGAGCAGTACTTC.

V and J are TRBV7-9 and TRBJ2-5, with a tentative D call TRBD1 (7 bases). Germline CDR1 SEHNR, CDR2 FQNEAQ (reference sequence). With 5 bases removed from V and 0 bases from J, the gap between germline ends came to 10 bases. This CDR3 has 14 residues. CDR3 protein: CASSAGQYQETQYF. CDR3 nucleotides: TGTGCCAGCAGCGCGGGACAGTACCAAGAGACCCAGTACTTC.

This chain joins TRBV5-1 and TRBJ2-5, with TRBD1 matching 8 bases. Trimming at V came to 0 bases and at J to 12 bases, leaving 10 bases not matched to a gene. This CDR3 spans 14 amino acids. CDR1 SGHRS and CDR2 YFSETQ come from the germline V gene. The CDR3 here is CASSLDGQGREEYF. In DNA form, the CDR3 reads TGCGCCAGCAGCTTGGACGGACAGGGAAGAGAAGAGTACTTC. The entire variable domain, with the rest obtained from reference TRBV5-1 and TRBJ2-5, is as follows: KAGVTQTPRYLIKTRGQQVTLSCSPISGHRSVSWYQQTPGQGLQFLFEYFSETQRNKGNFPGRFSGRQFSNSRSEMNVSTLELGDSALYLCASSLDGQGREEYFGPGTRLLVL.

The CDR3 loop reads CASTTGGQPQHF. CDR3 sequence (DNA): TGTGCCAGCACCACGGGAGGTCAGCCCCAGCATTTT. The genes are TRBV5-6 and TRBJ1-5; no firm D call. The CDR3 has 12 amino acids. Trimming pared 6 bases from V and 6 bases from J, leaving 10 bases between. From germline, CDR1 is SGHDT and CDR2 YYEEEE.

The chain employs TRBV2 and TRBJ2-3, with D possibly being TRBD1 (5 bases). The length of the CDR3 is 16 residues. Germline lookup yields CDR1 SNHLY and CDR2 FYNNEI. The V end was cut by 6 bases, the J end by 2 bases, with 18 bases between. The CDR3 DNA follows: TGTGCCAGCAGCTACTTGACCTTCAGGGACACAGATACGCAGTATTTT. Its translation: CASSYLTFRDTDTQYF. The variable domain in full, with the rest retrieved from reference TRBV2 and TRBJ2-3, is EPEVTQTPSHQVTQMGQEVILRCVPISNHLYFYWYRQILGQKVEFLVSFYNNEISEKSEIFDDQFSVERPDGSNFTLKIRSTKLEDSAMYFCASSYLTFRDTDTQYFGPGTRLTVL.

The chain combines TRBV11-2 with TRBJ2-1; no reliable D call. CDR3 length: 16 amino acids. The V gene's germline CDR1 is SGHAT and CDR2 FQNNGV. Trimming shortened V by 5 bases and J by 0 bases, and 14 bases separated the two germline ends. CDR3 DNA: TGTGCCAGCAGCGTACTGGCGGCCAGCTCCTACAATGAGCAGTTCTTC. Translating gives CASSVLAASSYNEQFF.

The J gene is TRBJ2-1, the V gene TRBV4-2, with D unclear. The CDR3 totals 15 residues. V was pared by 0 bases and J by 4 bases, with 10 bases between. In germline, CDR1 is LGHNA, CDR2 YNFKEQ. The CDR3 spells CASSQDWADYNEQFF. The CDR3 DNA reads TGTGCCAGCAGCCAAGATTGGGCCGATTACAATGAGCAGTTCTTC.

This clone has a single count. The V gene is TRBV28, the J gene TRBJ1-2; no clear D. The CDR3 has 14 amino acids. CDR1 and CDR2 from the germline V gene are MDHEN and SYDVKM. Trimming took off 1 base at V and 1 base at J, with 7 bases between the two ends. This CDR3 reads CASSLLAGNYGYTF. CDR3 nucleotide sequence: TGTGCCAGCAGTTTATTAGCGGGTAACTATGGCTACACCTTC.

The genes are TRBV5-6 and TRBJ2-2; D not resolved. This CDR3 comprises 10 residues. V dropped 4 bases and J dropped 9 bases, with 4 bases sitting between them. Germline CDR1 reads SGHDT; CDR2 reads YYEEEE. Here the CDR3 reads CASSVWELFF. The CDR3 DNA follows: TGTGCCAGCAGCGTCTGGGAGCTGTTTTTT. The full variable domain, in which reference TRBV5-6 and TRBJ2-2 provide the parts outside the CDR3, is DAGVTQSPTHLIKTRGQQVTLRCSPKSGHDTVSWYQQALGQGPQFIFQYYEEEERQRGNFPDRFSGHQFPNYSSELNVNALLLGDSALYLCASSVWELFFGEGSRLTVL.

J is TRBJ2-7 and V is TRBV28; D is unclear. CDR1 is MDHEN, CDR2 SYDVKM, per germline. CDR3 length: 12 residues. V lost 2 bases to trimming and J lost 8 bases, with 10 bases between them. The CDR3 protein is CASSLQRRQQYF. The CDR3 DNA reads TGTGCCAGCAGTTTACAGCGCCGGCAGCAGTACTTC.

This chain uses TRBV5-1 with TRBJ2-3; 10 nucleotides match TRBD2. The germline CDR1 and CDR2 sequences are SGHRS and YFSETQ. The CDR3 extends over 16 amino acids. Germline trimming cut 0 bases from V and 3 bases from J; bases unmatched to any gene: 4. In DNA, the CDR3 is TGCGCCAGCAGCTTGGAGCGGGGGGGCCTGACAGATACGCAGTATTTT. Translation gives CASSLERGGLTDTQYF.

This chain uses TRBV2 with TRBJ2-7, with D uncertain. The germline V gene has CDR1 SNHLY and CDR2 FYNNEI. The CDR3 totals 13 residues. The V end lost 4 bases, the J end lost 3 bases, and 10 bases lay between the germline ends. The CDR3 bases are TGTGCCAGCAGTGGTGGAGTCAACTACGAGCAGTACTTC. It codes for CASSGGVNYEQYF.

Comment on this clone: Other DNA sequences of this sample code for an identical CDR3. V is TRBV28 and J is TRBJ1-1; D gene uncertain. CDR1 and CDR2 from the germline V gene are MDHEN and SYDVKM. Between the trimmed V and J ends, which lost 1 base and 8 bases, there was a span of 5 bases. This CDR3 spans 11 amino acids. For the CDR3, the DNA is TGTGCCAGCAGTTTATCGGGAGAAGCTTTCTTT. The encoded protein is CASSLSGEAFF.

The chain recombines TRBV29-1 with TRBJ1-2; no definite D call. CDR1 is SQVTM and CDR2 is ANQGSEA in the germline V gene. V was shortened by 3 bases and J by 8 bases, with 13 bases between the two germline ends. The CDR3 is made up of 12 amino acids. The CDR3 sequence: CSVEKRRDGYTF. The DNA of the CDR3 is TGCAGCGTTGAGAAGCGTCGCGACGGCTACACCTTC.

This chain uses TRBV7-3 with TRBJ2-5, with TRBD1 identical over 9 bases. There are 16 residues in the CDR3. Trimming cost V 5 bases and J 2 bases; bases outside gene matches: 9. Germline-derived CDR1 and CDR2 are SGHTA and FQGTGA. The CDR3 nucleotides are TGTGCCAGCAGCCTCCTACCGGGACAGGGACAAGAGACCCAGTACTTC. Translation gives CASSLLPGQGQETQYF.

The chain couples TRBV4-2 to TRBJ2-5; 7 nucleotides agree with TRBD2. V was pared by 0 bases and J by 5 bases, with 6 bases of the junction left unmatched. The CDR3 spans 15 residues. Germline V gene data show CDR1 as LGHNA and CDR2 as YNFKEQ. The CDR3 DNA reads TGTGCCAGCAGCCAAGATCGGGGCGGGAGTGAGACCCAGTACTTC. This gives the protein CASSQDRGGSETQYF.

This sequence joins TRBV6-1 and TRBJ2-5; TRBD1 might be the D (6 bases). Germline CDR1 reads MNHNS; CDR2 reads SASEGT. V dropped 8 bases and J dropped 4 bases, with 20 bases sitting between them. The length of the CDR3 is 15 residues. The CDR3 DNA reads TGTGCCAGCGAGGCGCAGGGGTCCTGGGGAGAGACCCAGTACTTC. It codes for CASEAQGSWGETQYF.

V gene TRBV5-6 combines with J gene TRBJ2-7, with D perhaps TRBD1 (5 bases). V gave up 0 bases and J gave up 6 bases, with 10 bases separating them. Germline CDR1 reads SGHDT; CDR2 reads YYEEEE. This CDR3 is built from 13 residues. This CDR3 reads CASSLVLQGEQYF. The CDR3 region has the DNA TGTGCCAGCAGCTTGGTCTTGCAGGGCGAGCAGTACTTC.

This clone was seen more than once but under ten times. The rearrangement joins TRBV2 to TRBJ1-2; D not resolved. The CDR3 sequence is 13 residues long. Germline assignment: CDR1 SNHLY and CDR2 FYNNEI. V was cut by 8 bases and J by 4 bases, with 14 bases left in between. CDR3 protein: CASLIPGTYGYTF. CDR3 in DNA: TGTGCCAGCCTAATCCCGGGAACCTATGGCTACACCTTC. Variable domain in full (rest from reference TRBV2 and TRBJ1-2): EPEVTQTPSHQVTQMGQEVILRCVPISNHLYFYWYRQILGQKVEFLVSFYNNEISEKSEIFDDQFSVERPDGSNFTLKIRSTKLEDSAMYFCASLIPGTYGYTFGSGTRLTVV.

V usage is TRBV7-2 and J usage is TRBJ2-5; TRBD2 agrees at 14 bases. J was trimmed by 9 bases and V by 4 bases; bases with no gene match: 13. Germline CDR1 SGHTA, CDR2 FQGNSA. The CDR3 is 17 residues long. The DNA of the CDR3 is TGTGCCAGCAGCTCCCGGCTGGGGACTAGCGGGGGCTCGTCCCAGTACTTC. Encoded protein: CASSSRLGTSGGSSQYF.

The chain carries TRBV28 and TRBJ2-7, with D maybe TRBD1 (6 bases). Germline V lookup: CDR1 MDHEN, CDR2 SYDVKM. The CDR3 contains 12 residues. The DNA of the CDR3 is TGTGCTTCCTGGACAGCCTCCTACGAGCAGTACTTC. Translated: CASWTASYEQYF.

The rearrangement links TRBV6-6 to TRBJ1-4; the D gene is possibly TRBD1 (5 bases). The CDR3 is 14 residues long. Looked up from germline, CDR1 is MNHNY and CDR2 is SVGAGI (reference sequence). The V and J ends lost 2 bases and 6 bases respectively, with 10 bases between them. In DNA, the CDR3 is TGTGCCAGCAGTTACCCGGGGGAAGATGAAAAACTGTTTTTT. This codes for CASSYPGEDEKLFF.

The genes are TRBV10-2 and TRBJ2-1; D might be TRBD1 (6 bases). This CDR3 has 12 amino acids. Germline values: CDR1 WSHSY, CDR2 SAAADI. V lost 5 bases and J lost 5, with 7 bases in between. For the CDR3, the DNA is TGCGCCAGCAGTTACAGGGACAATGAGCAGTTCTTC. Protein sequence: CASSYRDNEQFF.